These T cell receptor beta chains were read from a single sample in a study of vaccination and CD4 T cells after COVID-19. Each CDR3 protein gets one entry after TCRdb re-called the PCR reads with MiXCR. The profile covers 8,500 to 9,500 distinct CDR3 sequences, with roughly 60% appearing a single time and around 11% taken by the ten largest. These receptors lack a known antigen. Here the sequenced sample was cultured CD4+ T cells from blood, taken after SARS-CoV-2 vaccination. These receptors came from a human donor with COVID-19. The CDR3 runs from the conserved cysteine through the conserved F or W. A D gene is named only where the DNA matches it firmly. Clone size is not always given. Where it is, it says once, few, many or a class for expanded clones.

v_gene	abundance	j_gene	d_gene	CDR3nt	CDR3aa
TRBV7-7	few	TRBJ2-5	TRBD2	TGTGCTAGCAGCTTAGGGCGGGGGGGATCTCAAGAGACCCAGTACTTC	CASSLGRGGSQETQYF
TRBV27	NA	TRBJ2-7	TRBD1	TGTGCCAGCAATAAAGGGACAGGGGGCTACGAGCAGTACTTC	CASNKGTGGYEQYF
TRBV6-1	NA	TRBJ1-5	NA	TGTGCCAGCAGCCTACTAAAATATCAGCCCCAGCATTTT	CASSLLKYQPQHF
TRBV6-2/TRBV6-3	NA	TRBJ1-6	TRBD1	TGTGCCAGCACCGACCGGACAGGCGGTAATTCACCCCTCCACTTT	CASTDRTGGNSPLHF
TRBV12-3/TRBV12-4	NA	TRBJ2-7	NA	TGTGCCAGCAGTGCCGGACAGTCAAAGCAGTACTTC	CASSAGQSKQYF
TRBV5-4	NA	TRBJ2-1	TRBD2	TGTGCCAGCAGCTCGGGACTAGACTACAATGAGCAGTTCTTC	CASSSGLDYNEQFF
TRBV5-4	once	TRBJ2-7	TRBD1	TGTGCCAGCAGCCTTACAGGGGGAAGTATCGAGCAGTACTTC	CASSLTGGSIEQYF
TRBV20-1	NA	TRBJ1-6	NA	TGCAGTGCTACCGAGAGGGCCACATCTAATTCACCCCTCCACTTT	CSATERATSNSPLHF
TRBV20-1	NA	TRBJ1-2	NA	TGCAGTGCTAGAGTGGGATCTAACTATGGCTACACCTTC	CSARVGSNYGYTF
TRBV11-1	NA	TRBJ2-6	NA	TGTGCCAGCAGCTACTCCGGTTTCGGGGCCAACGTCCTGACTTTC	CASSYSGFGANVLTF
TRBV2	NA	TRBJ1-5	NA	TGTGCCAGCAACTCTAAACCAGGGGCGGATCAGCCCCAGCATTTT	CASNSKPGADQPQHF
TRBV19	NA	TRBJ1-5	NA	TGTGCCAGTAGCCGGGACGCCAGCTTCAATCAGCCCCAGCATTTT	CASSRDASFNQPQHF
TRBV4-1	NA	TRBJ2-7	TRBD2	TGCGCCAGCAGCAGAGCGGGGGTTGTGTACGAGCAGTACTTC	CASSRAGVVYEQYF
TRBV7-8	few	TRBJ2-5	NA	TGTGCCAGCGCCGGGAGCAACAGAAGAGAAGAGACCCAGTACTTC	CASAGSNRREETQYF
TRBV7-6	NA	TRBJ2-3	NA	TGTGCCAGCAGCCAAAGACTAGGAGGGTACACAGATACGCAGTATTTT	CASSQRLGGYTDTQYF
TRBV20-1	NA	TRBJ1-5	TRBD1	TGCAGTGCGAGCAGGGGGGACAACACGGGGCAGCCCCAGCATTTT	CSASRGDNTGQPQHF
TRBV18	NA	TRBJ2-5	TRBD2	TGTGCCAGCTCACCATTAGCGGGGGAGACCCAGTACTTC	CASSPLAGETQYF
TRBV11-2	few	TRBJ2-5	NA	TGTGCCAGCAGCCACCCCCGGGGGGCGGGAGAGACCCAGTACTTC	CASSHPRGAGETQYF
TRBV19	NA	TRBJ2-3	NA	TGTGCCAGTAGTGGGGCAGGGGGCACAGATACGCAGTATTTT	CASSGAGGTDTQYF
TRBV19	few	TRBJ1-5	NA	TGTGCCAGTAGTATACAGTGGGGCAATCAGCCCCAGCATTTT	CASSIQWGNQPQHF
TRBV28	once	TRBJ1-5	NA	TGTGCCAGCAGCCCTTTTGGAGCAGGGGTGAGCAATCAGCCCCAGCATTTT	CASSPFGAGVSNQPQHF
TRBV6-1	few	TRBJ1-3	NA	TGTGCCAGCAGCCCTGGTGACCTAACTGGAAACACCATATATTTT	CASSPGDLTGNTIYF
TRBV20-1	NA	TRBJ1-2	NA	TGCAGTGCTAGAGGGGGGACAAACTATGGCTACACCTTC	CSARGGTNYGYTF
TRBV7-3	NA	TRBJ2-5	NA	TGTGCCAGCAGCTTAATAGCTAGTTCCGAGACCCAGTACTTC	CASSLIASSETQYF
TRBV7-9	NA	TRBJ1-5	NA	TGTGCCAGCAGCTTAGGGGACGGGAATCAGCCCCAGCATTTT	CASSLGDGNQPQHF
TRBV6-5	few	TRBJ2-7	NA	TGTGCCAGCAGTTACTCGAATCCCTCAATGAACGGCGAGCAGTACTTC	CASSYSNPSMNGEQYF
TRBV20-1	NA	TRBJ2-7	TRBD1	TGCAGTGCCGCCGCAGGGGGCAACTCCTACGAGCAGTACTTC	CSAAAGGNSYEQYF
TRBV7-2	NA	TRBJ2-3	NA	TGTGCCAGCAGCGCCGACGGACCAGGCACAGATACGCAGTATTTT	CASSADGPGTDTQYF
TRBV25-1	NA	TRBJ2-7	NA	TGTGCCAGCAGTGATGGGGGGGGCTGGTACGAGCAGTACTTC	CASSDGGGWYEQYF
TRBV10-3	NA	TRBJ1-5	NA	TGTGCCATCAGTGTGGGCTTAGGGGCTAGCAATCAGCCCCAGCATTTT	CAISVGLGASNQPQHF
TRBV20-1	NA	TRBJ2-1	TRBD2	TGCAGTGCTAGAGATCTGGAGCGGGGGGACTACAATGAGCAGTTCTTC	CSARDLERGDYNEQFF
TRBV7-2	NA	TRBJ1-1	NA	TGTGCCAGCAGCTCAGGACGGATTACTGAAGCTTTCTTT	CASSSGRITEAFF
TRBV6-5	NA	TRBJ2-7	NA	TGTGCCAGCAGTTACTCTTTCGTCGGAACCTACGAGCAGTACTTC	CASSYSFVGTYEQYF
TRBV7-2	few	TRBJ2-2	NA	TGTGCCAGCAGTTTAGCAGGGCCTGTGAACACCGGGGAGCTGTTTTTT	CASSLAGPVNTGELFF
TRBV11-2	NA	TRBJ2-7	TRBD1	TGTGCCAGCAGCTTAAACCCGACAGGGGGACCCTACGAGCAGTACTTC	CASSLNPTGGPYEQYF
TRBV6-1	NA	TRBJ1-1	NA	TGTGCCAGCACTCAAAATGCGGGGCGAACTGAAGCTTTCTTT	CASTQNAGRTEAFF
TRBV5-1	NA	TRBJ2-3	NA	TGCGCCAGCAGCTTGGGTTCTAACACGTACACAGATACGCAGTATTTT	CASSLGSNTYTDTQYF
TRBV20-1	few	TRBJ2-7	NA	TGCAGTGCTAGAGTGTCCAGCAACGAGCAGTACTTC	CSARVSSNEQYF
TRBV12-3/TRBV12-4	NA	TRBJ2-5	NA	TGTGCCAGCAGCGAGAGGGGGCGGGGGGAGACCCAGTACTTC	CASSERGRGETQYF
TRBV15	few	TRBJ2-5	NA	TGTGCCACCAGCAGGGGAACGGGAGAGACCCAGTACTTC	CATSRGTGETQYF